The 24 T cell receptor beta chains below were found in one sample sequenced in a study of control samples from healthy donors and cancer patients. Sequencing was performed with immunoSEQ multiplex PCR; in TCRdb, only in-frame clones are kept and a portion is missing. Of about 230,000 clones in the sample, roughly 80% were seen once. Sequenced input: PBMCs. All receptors come from a woman aged 60 to 75 with lung cancer.

The genes are TRBV5-1 and TRBJ2-7; 8 bases match TRBD1. The V segment lost 2 bases and the J segment 2 bases; nucleotides outside the gene matches: 6. This CDR3 has 15 residues. Germline V gives CDR1 SGHRS, CDR2 YFSETQ. This CDR3 reads CASSFMTGAAYEQYF. As DNA, the CDR3 is TGCGCCAGCAGCTTTATGACAGGGGCGGCCTACGAGCAGTACTTC.

The chain carries TRBV27 and TRBJ2-1; D is perhaps TRBD2 (6 bases). Looked up from germline, CDR1 is MNHEY and CDR2 is SMNVEV (reference sequence). This CDR3 has 18 residues. V was shortened by 2 bases and J by 0 bases, with 17 bases between the two germline ends. The CDR3, as DNA: TGTGCCAGCAGTTTAATTAACGTGCAGGGAGGCTCCTACAATGAGCAGTTCTTC. It is translated as CASSLINVQGGSYNEQFF.

The chain employs TRBV29-1 and TRBJ2-3; 9 bases fit TRBD2. The CDR3 is made up of 14 amino acids. The V gene end was trimmed by 5 bases and the J gene end by 3 bases; junction bases not matched to a gene: 6. Germline values: CDR1 SQVTM, CDR2 ANQGSEA. The CDR3 loop is CSVSPSGTTDTQYF. The DNA for the CDR3 is TGCAGCGTTTCCCCTAGCGGGACTACAGATACGCAGTATTTT.

The chain is built from TRBV5-4 and TRBJ2-5, with D possibly being TRBD2 (5 bases). Trimming took 2 bases from V and 3 from J, leaving 11 bases between them. From germline, CDR1 is SGHNT and CDR2 YYREEE (reference sequence). CDR3 length: 14 residues. CDR3 sequence (DNA): TGTGCCAGCAGCTTAGGACTTGGAGAAGAGACCCAGTACTTC. Its protein product is CASSLGLGEETQYF.

The V and J genes are TRBV5-5 and TRBJ2-7; possibly TRBD1 or TRBD2 for D (5 bases each). V was cut by 4 bases and J by 3 bases, with 11 bases left in between. The germline gives CDR1 SGHKS, CDR2 YYEKEE (reference sequence). The CDR3 has 13 amino acids. CDR3 DNA sequence: TGTGCCAGCAGCCGGGACGTAGACTACGAGCAGTACTTC. It encodes CASSRDVDYEQYF. The whole variable domain, filled in from reference TRBV5-5 and TRBJ2-7, reads DAGVTQSPTHLIKTRGQQVTLRCSPISGHKSVSWYQQVLGQGPQFIFQYYEKEERGRGNFPDRFSARQFPNYSSELNVNALLLGDSALYLCASSRDVDYEQYFGPGTRLTVT.

This chain links TRBV5-1 with TRBJ1-1; unclear D gene. This CDR3 is built from 15 residues. The V gene lost 2 bases and the J gene lost 5 bases, with 16 bases spanning the gap. Germline assignment: CDR1 SGHRS and CDR2 YFSETQ. The CDR3 DNA reads TGCGCCAGCAGCTTATACCCCAGAGATGGGACTGAAGCTTTCTTT. Protein sequence: CASSLYPRDGTEAFF.

The gene calls are TRBV5-4 and TRBJ1-2; 8 nucleotides match TRBD1. The CDR3 sequence is 13 residues long. Germline trimming cut 2 bases from V and 7 bases from J; bases unmatched to any gene: 4. The germline V gene encodes CDR1 SGHNT and CDR2 YYREEE (reference sequence). The CDR3 is CASSFDRGSGYTF. In nucleotides, the CDR3 is TGTGCCAGCAGCTTTGACAGGGGCTCTGGCTACACCTTC.

V gene TRBV2 combines with J gene TRBJ1-5, with 7 nucleotides matching TRBD1. The V segment lost 6 bases and the J segment 7 bases; nucleotides outside the gene matches: 9. The V gene's germline CDR1 is SNHLY and CDR2 FYNNEI. The length of the CDR3 is 14 residues. The CDR3 loop reads CASRPDRAGQPQHF. The CDR3 region has the DNA TGTGCCAGCAGGCCCGACAGGGCAGGCCAGCCCCAGCATTTT.

The chain links TRBV19 to TRBJ1-6; D possibly corresponds to TRBD1 (5 bases). The ends were cut back, 5 bases at V and 10 bases at J, with 12 bases in the middle. The CDR3 runs to 13 residues. Germline CDR1 reads LNHDA; CDR2 reads SQIVND (reference sequence). Here the CDR3 reads CASSRGEGSPLHF. CDR3 DNA sequence: TGTGCCAGTAGTCGGGGGGAAGGATCACCCCTCCACTTT.

This chain uses TRBV5-8 with TRBJ2-3, with 7 nucleotides matching TRBD1. The CDR3 is 16 amino acids. Germline-derived CDR1 and CDR2 are SGHTS and YDEGEE. Germline trimming cut 5 bases from V and 3 bases from J; bases unmatched to any gene: 12. The CDR3 is CASSFTGVSGTDTQYF. Here the CDR3 DNA reads TGTGCCAGCAGTTTTACAGGGGTGAGTGGGACAGATACGCAGTATTTT.

This clone was seen only once. J is TRBJ2-3 and V is TRBV5-1, with D possibly being TRBD1 (5 bases). The V end was cut by 5 bases, the J end by 2 bases, with 9 bases between. This CDR3 has 13 amino acids. CDR1 and CDR2 (germline): SGHRS, YFSETQ. The CDR3 DNA reads as TGCGCCAGCAGGACAGCGACCACAGATACGCAGTATTTT. Translating gives CASRTATTDTQYF.

CDR3 coding DNA: TGTGCCTCCCCGCGGGGGACAGGGGGGAACACCTTC. It encodes CASPRGTGGNTF. The chain employs TRBV30 and TRBJ1-2, with 11 bases lining up with TRBD1. V dropped 7 bases and J dropped 12; count of bases not matched to a gene: 10. This CDR3 region has 12 residues. CDR1 and CDR2 from the germline V gene are GTSNPN and SVGIG (reference sequence).

The chain carries TRBV5-4 and TRBJ2-5; the match to TRBD1 covers 7 bases. Germline V CDR1 and CDR2: SGHNT, YYREEE (reference sequence). The V and J ends lost 4 bases and 4 bases, in that order; junction bases with no gene match: 1. This CDR3 comprises 12 residues. The DNA of the CDR3 is TGTGCCAGCAGCAGGGACAGAGAGACCCAGTACTTC. As protein: CASSRDRETQYF.

This clone appeared many times. The V call is TRBV11-2, the J call TRBJ1-1; tentative D call: TRBD1 (6 bases). The CDR3 sequence is 12 residues long. Germline V lookup: CDR1 SGHAT, CDR2 FQNNGV. V lost 7 bases and J lost 7, with 13 bases in between. The CDR3 spells CASTAGHFEAFF. In nucleotides, the CDR3 is TGTGCCAGCACCGCGGGACACTTTGAAGCTTTCTTT.

The chain combines TRBV28 with TRBJ2-1; TRBD2 aligns across 8 bases. CDR1 is MDHEN, CDR2 SYDVKM, per germline. Germline trimming cut 3 bases from V and 8 bases from J; bases unmatched to any gene: 12. The CDR3 has 16 residues. DNA for the CDR3: TGTGCCAGCAGTTTTATGAGCGGGAGTGGGGGTGATGAGCAGTTCTTC. Protein: CASSFMSGSGGDEQFF.

The chain is built from TRBV5-1 and TRBJ1-1; D not certain. The V end was cut by 2 bases, the J end by 4 bases, with 12 bases between. The CDR3 consists of 14 residues. Per germline, CDR1 SGHRS and CDR2 YFSETQ. The CDR3 is CASSFQSAGTEAFF. CDR3 nucleotide sequence: TGCGCCAGCAGCTTCCAGTCGGCAGGCACTGAAGCTTTCTTT.

About this clone: The same CDR3 can be traced to other DNA sequences in this sample. V usage is TRBV9 and J usage is TRBJ2-5; no firm D call. CDR1 is SGDLS and CDR2 is YYNGEE in the germline V gene. The CDR3 contains 13 residues. The germline V and J ends were trimmed by 1 base and 1 base, with 5 bases remaining between them. CDR3 nucleotide sequence: TGTGCCAGCAGCGTACGACTCCAAGAGACCCAGTACTTC. It yields the protein CASSVRLQETQYF.

V is TRBV2 and J is TRBJ1-1; 7 nucleotides align to TRBD1. The V gene end was trimmed by 2 bases and the J gene end by 5 bases; junction bases not matched to a gene: 5. CDR1 and CDR2 (germline): SNHLY, FYNNEI. The CDR3 consists of 14 residues. Written as DNA, the CDR3 is TGTGCCAGCAGTGAAAGGGGGCGCGGGACTGAAGCTTTCTTT. Translated, it gives CASSERGRGTEAFF. Full variable domain (rest looked up from reference TRBV2 and TRBJ1-1): EPEVTQTPSHQVTQMGQEVILRCVPISNHLYFYWYRQILGQKVEFLVSFYNNEISEKSEIFDDQFSVERPDGSNFTLKIRSTKLEDSAMYFCASSERGRGTEAFFGQGTRLTVV.

The chain carries TRBV28 and TRBJ1-1; TRBD1 aligns across 9 bases. V dropped 1 base and J dropped 7; count of bases not matched to a gene: 7. The CDR3 loop spans 15 amino acids. Germline CDR1 is MDHEN and CDR2 is SYDVKM. The CDR3 DNA reads TGTGCCAGCAGTTTATTGGGACAGGGTGCAAATGAAGCTTTCTTT. It yields the protein CASSLLGQGANEAFF.

This clone was found many times. The chain employs TRBV28 and TRBJ2-1, with a possible D match to TRBD1 (6 bases). The CDR3 extends over 14 amino acids. V lost 6 bases and J 6 bases, leaving 15 bases between the germline ends. Germline assignment: CDR1 MDHEN and CDR2 SYDVKM. The CDR3 nucleotides are TGTGCCAGCAGGTCCCCGGACAGTTTCAATGAGCAGTTCTTC. Protein sequence: CASRSPDSFNEQFF.

The V and J genes are TRBV7-9 and TRBJ1-1; 7 bases match TRBD1. V lost 2 bases, J lost 7 bases, and 7 bases stayed unmatched. This CDR3 has 14 amino acids. CDR1 SEHNR and CDR2 FQNEAQ come from the germline V gene (reference sequence). The CDR3 reads CASSLQGEVGEAFF. For the CDR3, the DNA is TGTGCCAGCAGCTTACAGGGGGAAGTTGGTGAAGCTTTCTTT.

The genes are TRBV30 and TRBJ1-1; TRBD1 agrees at 9 bases. Germline V gene lookup returns CDR1 GTSNPN and CDR2 SVGIG (reference sequence). CDR3 length: 13 amino acids. V gave up 5 bases and J gave up 8 bases; unmatched junction bases: 9. The CDR3 sequence: CAWEQGAYKEAFF. CDR3 in DNA: TGTGCCTGGGAACAGGGGGCTTATAAGGAAGCTTTCTTT.

Comment on this clone: Its ends do not fully match the called genes, so a read error is possible. CDR3 sequence reads: CANSVGPGNQPQHF. For the CDR3, the DNA is TGTGCCAACAGCGTTGGACCGGGCAATCAGCCCCAGCATTTT. This chain joins TRBV7-3 and TRBJ1-5; D is unresolved. Germline CDR1 is SGHTA and CDR2 is FQGTGA. This CDR3 has 14 amino acids.

The CDR3 bases are TGTGCCAGCAGCCCGACAGGGGGGCGAAAGAAAAACTATGGCTACACCTTC. Translating gives CASSPTGGRKKNYGYTF. J is TRBJ1-2 and V is TRBV7-9, with 9 bases aligning to TRBD1. V lost 5 bases, J lost 2 bases, and 12 bases stayed unmatched. The CDR3 is 17 residues long. Germline V gene sequence: CDR1 SEHNR, CDR2 FQNEAQ (reference sequence).